The clone carrying this T cell receptor beta chain was recorded at least ten times. What it binds is not known. The data belong to a study of identical twins. Study-wide results and caveats: Invariant T cells like MAIT and iNKT could partly confound the zero-insertion analyses.

TCRdb analysed the 5' RACE reads with MiXCR anew, one entry per CDR3 protein. This sample yields around 240,000 distinct CDR3 sequences, of which roughly 7% are seen a single time; roughly 3.6% belongs to the top ten. Germline CDR1 and CDR2: ENHRY and SYGVKD. The V end was cut by 2 bases, the J end by 0 bases, with 17 bases between. The CDR3 loop spans 18 amino acids. Another study also made use of these data, one on yellow fever vaccine responses in identical twins.

This clonotype was obtained from a young woman in good health. The genes are TRBV10-3 and TRBJ2-1, with D perhaps matching TRBD1 (5 bases). Sequencing was done on a sample of memory (CD45RO+) T cells sorted from blood. This chain's CDR3 is CAISEATVRESSYNEQFF. The DNA for the CDR3 is TGTGCCATCAGTGAGGCGACGGTCAGGGAAAGCTCCTACAATGAGCAGTTCTTC.